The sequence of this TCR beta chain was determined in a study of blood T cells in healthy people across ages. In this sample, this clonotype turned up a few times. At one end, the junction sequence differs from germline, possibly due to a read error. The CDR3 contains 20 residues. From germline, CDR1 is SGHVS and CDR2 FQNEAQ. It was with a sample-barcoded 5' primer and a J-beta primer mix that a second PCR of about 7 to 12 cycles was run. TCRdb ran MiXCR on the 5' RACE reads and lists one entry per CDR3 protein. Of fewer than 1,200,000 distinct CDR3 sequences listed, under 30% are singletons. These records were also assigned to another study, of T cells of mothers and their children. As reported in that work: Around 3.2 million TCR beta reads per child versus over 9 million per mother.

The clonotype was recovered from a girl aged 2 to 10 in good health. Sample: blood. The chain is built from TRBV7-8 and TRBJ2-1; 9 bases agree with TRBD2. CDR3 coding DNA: TGTGCCAGCAGCTATACTAGCCCCCCCCCCGGGACTAGCTCCCACAATGAGCAGTTCTTC. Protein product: CASSYTSPPPGTSSHNEQFF.